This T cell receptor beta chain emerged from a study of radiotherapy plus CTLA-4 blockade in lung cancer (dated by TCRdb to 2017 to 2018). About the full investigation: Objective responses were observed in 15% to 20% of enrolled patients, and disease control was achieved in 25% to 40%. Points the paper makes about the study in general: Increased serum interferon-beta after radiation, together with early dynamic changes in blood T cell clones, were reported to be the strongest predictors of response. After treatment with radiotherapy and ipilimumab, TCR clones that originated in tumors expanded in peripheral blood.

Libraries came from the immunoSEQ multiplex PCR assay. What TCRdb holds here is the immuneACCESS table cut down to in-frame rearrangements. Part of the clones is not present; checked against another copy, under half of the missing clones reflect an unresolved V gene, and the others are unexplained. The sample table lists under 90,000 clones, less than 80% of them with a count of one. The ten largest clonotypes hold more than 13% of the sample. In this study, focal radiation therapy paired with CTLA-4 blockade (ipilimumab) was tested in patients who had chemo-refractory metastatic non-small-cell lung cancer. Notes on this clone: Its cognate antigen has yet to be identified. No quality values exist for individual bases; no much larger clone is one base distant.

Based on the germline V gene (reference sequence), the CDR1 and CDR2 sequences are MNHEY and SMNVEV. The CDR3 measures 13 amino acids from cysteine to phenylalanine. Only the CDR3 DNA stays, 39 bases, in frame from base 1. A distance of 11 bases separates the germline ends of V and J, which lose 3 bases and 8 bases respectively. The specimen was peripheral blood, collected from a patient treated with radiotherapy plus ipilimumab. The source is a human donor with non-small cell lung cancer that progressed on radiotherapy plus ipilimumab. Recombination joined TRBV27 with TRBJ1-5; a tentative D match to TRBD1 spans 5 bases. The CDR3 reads CASSFTAGKPQHF. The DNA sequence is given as TGTGCCAGCAGTTTTACCGCAGGGAAGCCCCAGCATTTT.